This TCR beta chain was recovered during a study of blood T cells in healthy people across ages. Broader study findings: Per-million-T-cell TCR beta diversity fell roughly linearly with age.

Together with a sample-barcoded 5' primer, a J-beta primer mix was included in a second PCR lasting roughly 6 to 12 cycles. TCRdb itself ran the 5' RACE reads through MiXCR, one entry per CDR3 protein. The table has roughly 800,000 distinct CDR3 sequences, around 25% seen once. Donors each provided approximately 9.6 milliliters of peripheral blood. In regard to this clonotype: Antigen: not known.

This sample was also put to use in a study of T cells of mothers and their children. That publication notes: Each mother gave over 9 million TCR beta CDR3 reads; each child, around 2.8 million. It was related mother-child pairs that showed slightly higher overlap than unrelated pairs, without reaching significance.

The sequence was collected from a boy aged 10-17 years in good health. Sequences were obtained from blood.

The DNA of the CDR3 is TGTGCCAGCAGCAGGGGGAAACTAATCTTGAACACTGAAGCTTTCTTT. This gives the protein CASSRGKLILNTEAFF. The rearrangement links TRBV28 to TRBJ1-1; TRBD1 aligns across 7 bases. The CDR3 spans 16 residues. CDR1 is MDHEN and CDR2 is SYDVKM in the germline V gene. J was trimmed by 0 bases and V by 6 bases; bases with no gene match: 10.